This record concerns one T cell receptor beta chain sequence. Its antigen specificity is not known. Nothing much larger sits one base from this clone, and base qualities are not available. This sample was taken from a study of PD-1 blockade in classical Hodgkin lymphoma (TCRdb year 2020). Regarding the research as a whole: Nivolumab dosing was 3 mg/kg intravenously every 2 weeks, continuing until either disease progression or unacceptable toxicity. The study used CyTOF and TCR beta sequencing to define a peripheral blood immune signature of response to PD-1 blockade in classical Hodgkin lymphoma.

The Qiagen DNeasy kit was used to extract genomic DNA from unsorted PBMCs and from the negatively selected CD4+ and CD8+ fractions. Using primers that anneal to V and J segments, immunoSEQ multiplex PCR amplified the TCR beta CDR3 regions. Amplification bias was minimized using a synthetic immune receptor repertoire, and residual bias was removed computationally after sequencing. Processing in the source paper ran as follows. Repertoire diversity was quantified as the Shannon entropy index using custom Python scripts. Unsorted, CD4+ and CD8+ repertoires were analyzed separately, except for combined analyses in which CD4+ and CD8+ sequences were merged in silico. A clone counted as expanded when the clone's frequency after treatment rose at least 2-fold relative to C1D1, and clones undetected at baseline were given a pseudocount of 0.5. Clones with 0 or 1 copy at C1D1 were classified as singleton clones, and clones with 2 or more copies were classified as non-singleton clones. Clones expanded in unsorted samples were labelled as CD4+, CD8+ or unknown by matching protein sequences in sorted samples from the same patient. Diversity changes from C1D1 to C4D1 were tested in paired samples using Wilcoxon tests. Drawn from immuneACCESS, this table holds only the in-frame rearrangements with V and J called that TCRdb kept. Clones are partly lost; checked studies trace under half to an unresolved V gene and leave the rest unexplained. V and J calls plus clone size are reproduced from that table; the DNA served to infer D and trimming. The sample contains tens of thousands of clones, about 90% of them found a single time. The ten largest account for about 9.4% of the sample.

The sample's time point label, in plain terms: cycle 4 day 1 (C4D1), after more than 5 weeks of nivolumab. Relapse after autologous stem cell transplantation had occurred in all trial patients, and cohorts A, B and C were distinguished by prior brentuximab vedotin exposure. The trial cohort comprised some 60 patients with relapsed/refractory classical Hodgkin lymphoma whose best overall responses were complete response, partial response or progressive disease. Trial patients were treated with single-agent nivolumab in the multi-cohort phase II CheckMate 205 trial. An independent review committee assessed best overall response by applying the 2007 International Working Group response criteria. Trial PBMCs were obtained immediately prior to nivolumab initiation (C1D1) and on therapy at cycle 2 day 1 and cycle 4 day 1. After peripheral blood was drawn into 8 mL Vacutainer Cell Preparation Tubes, PBMCs were isolated by centrifugation and then cryopreserved.

General conclusions and limits of the study: Trial patients with a complete response had baseline diversity similar to that of newly diagnosed patients, while partial responders and progressors had significantly lower diversity. Baseline TCR diversity was reported to be lower in newly diagnosed patients than in healthy donors, and even lower in relapsed/refractory patients. CD4+ but not CD8+ TCR diversity rose significantly by C4D1 (p=0.0027 vs p=0.16), most apparent in complete responders (p=0.02). The study covered only a single clinical trial cohort, and the causes of the repertoire differences, possibly disease activity or prior therapy, were still not defined. Diversity was lower in patients who began nivolumab less than 1 year after ASCT, so these patients were left out of later analyses to avoid confounding by immune reconstitution.

Sequencing was performed on peripheral blood mononuclear cells (PBMCs), taken before the fourth cycle of nivolumab. This TCR came from a human donor with classical Hodgkin lymphoma.

DNA sequence: TGTGCCAGCAGCCAAGAGGGGAGCGTGAACACTGAAGCTTTCTTT. This sequence encodes CASSQEGSVNTEAFF. Rearrangement joined TRBV4-2 to TRBJ1-1; the D gene assignment is ambiguous. V is clipped by 0 bases and J by 0 bases, and the sequence between their germline boundaries is 8 bases long. Counted from cysteine to phenylalanine, this CDR3 has 15 amino acids. CDR3 DNA is the only sequence kept; it has 45 bases, read in frame from the first base. CDR1 and CDR2 are drawn from the germline V gene: LGHNA, YNFKEQ.